This T cell receptor beta chain came from a study of cytomegalovirus exposure and HLA in healthy donors. With 60 Vbeta and 13 Jbeta primers, the PCR was carried out. The protocol was immunoSEQ multiplex PCR, while the TCRdb copy is restricted to in-frame clones and leaves out a portion. The table has under 200,000 clones, approximately 12% seen once. In germline, CDR1 is SGHDT, CDR2 YYEEEE. This CDR3 is 16 amino acids long. J lost 5 bases, V lost 3 bases, and 9 bases had no gene match. The sequence was obtained from a man aged 50 to 60 in good health and CMV-seropositive. The sequenced sample consisted of PBMCs. The V and J genes are TRBV5-6 and TRBJ2-2, with 8 bases that match TRBD2. CDR3 loop: CASSSGGGRGTGELFF. CDR3 DNA sequence: TGTGCCAGCAGCTCCGGGGGGGGGCGTGGGACCGGGGAGCTGTTTTTT.